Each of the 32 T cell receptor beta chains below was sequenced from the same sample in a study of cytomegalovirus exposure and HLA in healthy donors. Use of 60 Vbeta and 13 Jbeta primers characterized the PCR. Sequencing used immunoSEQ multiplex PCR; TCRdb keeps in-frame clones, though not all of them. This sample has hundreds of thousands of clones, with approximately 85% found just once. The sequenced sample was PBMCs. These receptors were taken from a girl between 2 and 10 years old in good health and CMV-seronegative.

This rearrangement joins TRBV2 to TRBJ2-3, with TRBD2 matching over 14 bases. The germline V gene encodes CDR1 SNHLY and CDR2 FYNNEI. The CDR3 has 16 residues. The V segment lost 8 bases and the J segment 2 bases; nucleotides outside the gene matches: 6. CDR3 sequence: CASGTSGSSFTDTQYF. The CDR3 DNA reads TGTGCCAGCGGGACTAGCGGGAGTAGTTTCACAGATACGCAGTATTTT.

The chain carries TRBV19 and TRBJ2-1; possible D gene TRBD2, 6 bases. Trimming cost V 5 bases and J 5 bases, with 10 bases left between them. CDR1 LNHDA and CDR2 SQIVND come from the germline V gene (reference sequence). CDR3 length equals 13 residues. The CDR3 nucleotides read TGTGCCAGTAGTCCCCGGACTAACAATGAGCAGTTCTTC. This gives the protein CASSPRTNNEQFF.

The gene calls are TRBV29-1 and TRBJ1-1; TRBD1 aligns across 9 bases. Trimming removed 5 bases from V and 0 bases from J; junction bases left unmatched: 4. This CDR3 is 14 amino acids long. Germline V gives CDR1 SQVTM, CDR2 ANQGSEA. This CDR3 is CSVLGQGVNTEAFF. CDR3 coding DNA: TGCAGCGTTTTGGGACAGGGAGTGAACACTGAAGCTTTCTTT.

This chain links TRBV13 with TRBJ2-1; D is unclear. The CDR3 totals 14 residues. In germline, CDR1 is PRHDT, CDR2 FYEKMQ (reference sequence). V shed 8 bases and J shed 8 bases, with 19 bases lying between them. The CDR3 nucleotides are TGTGCCAGCGCGTCTTGGAGCCTATCCCATGAGCAGTTCTTC. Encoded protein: CASASWSLSHEQFF.

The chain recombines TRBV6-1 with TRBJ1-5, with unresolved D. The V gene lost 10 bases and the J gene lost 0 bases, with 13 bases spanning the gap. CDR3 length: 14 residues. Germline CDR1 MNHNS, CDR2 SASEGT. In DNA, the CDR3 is TGTGCCACTGCGTCCCTGAATAGCAATCAGCCCCAGCATTTT. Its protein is CATASLNSNQPQHF.

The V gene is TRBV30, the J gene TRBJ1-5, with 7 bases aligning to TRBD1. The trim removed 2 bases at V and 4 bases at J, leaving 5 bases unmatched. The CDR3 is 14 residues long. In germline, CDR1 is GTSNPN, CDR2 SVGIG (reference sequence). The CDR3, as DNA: TGTGCCTGGAGTAGAACAGGGGTAAATCAGCCCCAGCATTTT. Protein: CAWSRTGVNQPQHF.

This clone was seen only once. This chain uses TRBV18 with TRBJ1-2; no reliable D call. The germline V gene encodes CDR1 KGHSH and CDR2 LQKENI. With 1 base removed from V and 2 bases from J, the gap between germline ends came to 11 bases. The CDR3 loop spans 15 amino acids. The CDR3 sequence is CASSPRGGENYGYTF. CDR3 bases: TGTGCCAGCTCACCACGGGGTGGGGAGAACTATGGCTACACCTTC. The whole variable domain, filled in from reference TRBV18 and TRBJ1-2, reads NAGVMQNPRHLVRRRGQEARLRCSPMKGHSHVYWYRQLPEEGLKFMVYLQKENIIDESGMPKERFSAEFPKEGPSILRIQQVVRGDSAAYFCASSPRGGENYGYTFGSGTRLTVV.

The CDR3 DNA follows: TGTGCCAGCAGCGTAGGCTTGGATAGCGGGGGGTACAATGAGCAGTTCTTC. Translation: CASSVGLDSGGYNEQFF. The V and J genes are TRBV9 and TRBJ2-1; 10 nucleotides line up with TRBD2. CDR3 length equals 17 residues. Germline trimming cut 0 bases from V and 4 bases from J; bases unmatched to any gene: 7. The germline CDR1 and CDR2 sequences are SGDLS and YYNGEE.

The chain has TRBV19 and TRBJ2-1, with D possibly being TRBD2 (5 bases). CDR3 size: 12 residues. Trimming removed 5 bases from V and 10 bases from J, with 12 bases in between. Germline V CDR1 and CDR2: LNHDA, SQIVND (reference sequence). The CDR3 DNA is TGTGCCAGTAGTCCCGACTACCCCGAGCAGTTCTTC. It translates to CASSPDYPEQFF.

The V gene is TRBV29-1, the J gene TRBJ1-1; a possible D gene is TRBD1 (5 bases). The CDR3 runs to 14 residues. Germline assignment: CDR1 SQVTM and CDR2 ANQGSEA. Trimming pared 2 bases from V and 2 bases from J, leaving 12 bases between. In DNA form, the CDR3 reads TGCAGCGTTGAATTCGGGGGGGGAAACACTGAAGCTTTCTTT. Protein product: CSVEFGGGNTEAFF. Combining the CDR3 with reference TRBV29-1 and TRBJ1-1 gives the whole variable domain SAVISQKPSRDICQRGTSLTIQCQVDSQVTMMFWYRQQPGQSLTLIATANQGSEATYESGFVIDKFPISRPNLTFSTLTVSNMSPEDSSIYLCSVEFGGGNTEAFFGQGTRLTVV.

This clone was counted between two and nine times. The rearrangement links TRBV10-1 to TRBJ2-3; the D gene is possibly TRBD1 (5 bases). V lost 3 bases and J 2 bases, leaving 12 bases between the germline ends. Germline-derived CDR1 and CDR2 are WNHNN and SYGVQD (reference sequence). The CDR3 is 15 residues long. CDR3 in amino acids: CASSEEGVFTDTQYF. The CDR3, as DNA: TGCGCCAGCAGTGAAGAAGGGGTTTTCACAGATACGCAGTATTTT.

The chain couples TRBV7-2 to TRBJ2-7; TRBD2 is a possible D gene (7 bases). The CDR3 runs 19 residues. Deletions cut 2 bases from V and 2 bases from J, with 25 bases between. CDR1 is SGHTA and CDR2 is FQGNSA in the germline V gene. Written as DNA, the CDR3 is TGTGCCAGCAGCTTATGGGAGGGGGACTTTTCAGACGGAACCTACGAGCAGTACTTC. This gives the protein CASSLWEGDFSDGTYEQYF.

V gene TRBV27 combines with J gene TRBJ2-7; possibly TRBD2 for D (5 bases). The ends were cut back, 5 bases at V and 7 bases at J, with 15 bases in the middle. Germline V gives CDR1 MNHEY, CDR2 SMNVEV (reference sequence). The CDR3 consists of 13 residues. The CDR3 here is CASSLLPGVEQYF. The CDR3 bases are TGTGCCAGCAGTCTTCTCCCCGGGGTTGAGCAGTACTTC.

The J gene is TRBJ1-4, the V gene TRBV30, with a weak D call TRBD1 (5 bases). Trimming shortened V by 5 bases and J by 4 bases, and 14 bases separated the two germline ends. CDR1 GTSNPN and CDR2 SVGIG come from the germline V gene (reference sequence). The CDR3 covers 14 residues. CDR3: CAWGGGTVNEKLFF. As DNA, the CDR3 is TGTGCCTGGGGAGGCGGGACGGTTAATGAAAAACTGTTTTTT.

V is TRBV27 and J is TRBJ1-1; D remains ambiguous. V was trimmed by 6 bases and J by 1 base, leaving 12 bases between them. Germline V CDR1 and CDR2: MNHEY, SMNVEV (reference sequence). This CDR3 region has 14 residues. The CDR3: CASSSPRGNTEAFF. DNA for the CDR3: TGTGCCAGCAGCTCCCCTCGGGGGAACACTGAAGCTTTCTTT.

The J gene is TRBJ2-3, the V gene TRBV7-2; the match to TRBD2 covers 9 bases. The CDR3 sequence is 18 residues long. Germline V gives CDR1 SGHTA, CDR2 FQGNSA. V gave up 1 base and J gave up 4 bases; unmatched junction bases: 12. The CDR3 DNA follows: TGTGCCAGCAGCTTAGAAGTCGGCCTAGCGGGGAGATCAGATACGCAGTATTTT. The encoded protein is CASSLEVGLAGRSDTQYF. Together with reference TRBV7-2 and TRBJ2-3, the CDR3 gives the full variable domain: GAGVSQSPSNKVTEKGKDVELRCDPISGHTALYWYRQSLGQGLEFLIYFQGNSAPDKSGLPSDRFSAERTGGSVSTLTIQRTQQEDSAVYLCASSLEVGLAGRSDTQYFGPGTRLTVL.

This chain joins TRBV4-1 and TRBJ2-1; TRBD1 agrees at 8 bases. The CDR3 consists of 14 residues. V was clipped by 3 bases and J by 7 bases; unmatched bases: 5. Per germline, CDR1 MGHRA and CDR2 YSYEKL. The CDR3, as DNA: TGCGCCAGCAGCCAGCCGGACAGGGAGAATGAGCAGTTCTTC. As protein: CASSQPDRENEQFF.

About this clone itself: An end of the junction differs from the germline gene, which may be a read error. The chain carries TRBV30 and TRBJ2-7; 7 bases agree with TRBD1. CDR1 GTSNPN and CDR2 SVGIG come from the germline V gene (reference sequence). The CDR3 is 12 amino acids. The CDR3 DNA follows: TGTTCCTGGGACAGATCGGCCTACGAGCAGTACTTC. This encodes CSWDRSAYEQYF.

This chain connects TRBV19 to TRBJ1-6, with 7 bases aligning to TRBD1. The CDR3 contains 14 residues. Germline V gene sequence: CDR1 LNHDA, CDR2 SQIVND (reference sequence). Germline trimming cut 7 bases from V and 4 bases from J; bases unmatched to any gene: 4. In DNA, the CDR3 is TGTGCCAGTAACACACAGGGGTATAATTCACCCCTCCACTTT. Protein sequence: CASNTQGYNSPLHF.

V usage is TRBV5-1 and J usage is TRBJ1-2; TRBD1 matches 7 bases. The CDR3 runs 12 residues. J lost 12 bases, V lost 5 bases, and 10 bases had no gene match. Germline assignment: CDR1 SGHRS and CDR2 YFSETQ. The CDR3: CASSSRQGRHTF. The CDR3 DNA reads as TGCGCCAGCAGTTCCAGACAGGGACGACACACCTTC.

CDR3 residues: CASSLSGGTSTDTQYF. Written as DNA, the CDR3 is TGTGCCAGCAGCTTATCTGGGGGGACTAGCACAGATACGCAGTATTTT. The chain joins TRBV7-9 to TRBJ2-3; D is possibly TRBD2 (6 bases). CDR1 is SEHNR, CDR2 FQNEAQ, per germline (reference sequence). The CDR3 extends over 16 amino acids. V gave up 2 bases and J gave up 0 bases, with 12 bases separating them. Together with reference TRBV7-9 and TRBJ2-3, the CDR3 gives the full variable domain: DTGVSQNPRHKITKRGQNVTFRCDPISEHNRLYWYRQTLGQGPEFLTYFQNEAQLEKSRLLSDRFSAERPKGSFSTLEIQRTEQGDSAMYLCASSLSGGTSTDTQYFGPGTRLTVL.

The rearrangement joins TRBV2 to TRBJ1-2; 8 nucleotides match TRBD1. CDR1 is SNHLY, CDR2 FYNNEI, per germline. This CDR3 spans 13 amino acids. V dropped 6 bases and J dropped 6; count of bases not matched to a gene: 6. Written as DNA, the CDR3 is TGTGCCAGCAGGCTGACAGGGGATCATGGCTACACCTTC. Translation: CASRLTGDHGYTF.

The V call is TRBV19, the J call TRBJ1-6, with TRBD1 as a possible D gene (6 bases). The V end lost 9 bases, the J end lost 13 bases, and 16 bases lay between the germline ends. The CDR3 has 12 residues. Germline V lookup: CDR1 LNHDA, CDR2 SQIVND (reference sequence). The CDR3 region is CASTTGLAPLHF. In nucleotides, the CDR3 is TGTGCCAGCACTACAGGGCTGGCGCCCCTCCACTTT.

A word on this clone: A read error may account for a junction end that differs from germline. The CDR3 coding sequence is TGTGCCAGCAGCTTGCGGATTAGCTCCCACAATGAGCAGTTCTTC. As protein: CASSLRISSHNEQFF. The chain combines TRBV5-4 with TRBJ2-1; D unclear. This CDR3 is 15 amino acids long. CDR1 and CDR2 from the germline V gene are SGHNT and YYREEE (reference sequence).

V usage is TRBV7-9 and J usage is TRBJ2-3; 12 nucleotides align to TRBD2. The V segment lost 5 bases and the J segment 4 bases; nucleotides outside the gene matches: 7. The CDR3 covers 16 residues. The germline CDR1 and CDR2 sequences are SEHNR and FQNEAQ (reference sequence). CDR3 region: CASSGRLAGDPDTQYF. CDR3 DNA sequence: TGTGCCAGCAGCGGGCGACTAGCGGGGGATCCAGATACGCAGTATTTT.

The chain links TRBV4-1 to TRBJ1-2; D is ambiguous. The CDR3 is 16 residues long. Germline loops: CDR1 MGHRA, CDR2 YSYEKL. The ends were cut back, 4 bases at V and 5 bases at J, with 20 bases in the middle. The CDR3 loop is CASSPASRGERYGYTF. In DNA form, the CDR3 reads TGCGCCAGCAGCCCCGCAAGCCGGGGTGAACGGTATGGCTACACCTTC.

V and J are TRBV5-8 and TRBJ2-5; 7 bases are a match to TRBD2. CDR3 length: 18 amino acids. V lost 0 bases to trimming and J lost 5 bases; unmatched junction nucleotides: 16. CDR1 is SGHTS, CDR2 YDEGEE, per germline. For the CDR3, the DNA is TGTGCCAGCAGCTTGGGGTCGTTCGTGGCTAGCGGACGGGAGACCCAGTACTTC. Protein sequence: CASSLGSFVASGRETQYF.

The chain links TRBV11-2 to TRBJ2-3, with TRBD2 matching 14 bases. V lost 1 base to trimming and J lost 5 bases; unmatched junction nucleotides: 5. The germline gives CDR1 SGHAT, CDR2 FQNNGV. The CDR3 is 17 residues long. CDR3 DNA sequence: TGTGCCAGCAGCTTAGTGACTAGCGGGGGGGCCGGAGATACGCAGTATTTT. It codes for CASSLVTSGGAGDTQYF.

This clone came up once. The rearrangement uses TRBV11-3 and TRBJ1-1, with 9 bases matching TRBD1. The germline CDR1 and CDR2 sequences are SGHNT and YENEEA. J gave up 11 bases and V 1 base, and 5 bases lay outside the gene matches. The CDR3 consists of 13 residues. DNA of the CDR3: TGTGCCAGCAGCTTAGTTTCAGGACAGGGGGCTTTCTTT. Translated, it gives CASSLVSGQGAFF.

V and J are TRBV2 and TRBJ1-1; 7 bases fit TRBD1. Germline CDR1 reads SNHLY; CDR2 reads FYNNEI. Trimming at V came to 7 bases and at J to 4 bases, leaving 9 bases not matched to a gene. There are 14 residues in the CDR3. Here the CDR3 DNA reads TGTGCCAGCACCGAAGGGGGCGCGGGCACTGAAGCTTTCTTT. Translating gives CASTEGGAGTEAFF.

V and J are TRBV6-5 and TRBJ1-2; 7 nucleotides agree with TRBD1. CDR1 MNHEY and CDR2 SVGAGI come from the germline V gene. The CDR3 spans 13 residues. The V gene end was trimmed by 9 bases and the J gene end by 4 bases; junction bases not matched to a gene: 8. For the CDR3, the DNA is TGTGCCAGTCCGGGACAGTCGAGCTATGGCTACACCTTC. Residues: CASPGQSSYGYTF.

CDR3 bases: TGCGCCAGCAGCTCACGAGGAGGGAACACTGAAGCTTTCTTT. This sequence encodes CASSSRGGNTEAFF. The chain couples TRBV4-1 to TRBJ1-1; D is undetermined. The germline V gene encodes CDR1 MGHRA and CDR2 YSYEKL. The CDR3 runs 14 residues. Trimming cost V 5 bases and J 1 base, with 11 bases left between them.